This T cell receptor (beta chain) was profiled in a study of CD8 T cells in ankylosing spondylitis. General study points: Within matched ankylosing spondylitis synovial fluid, disease-linked clones were reportedly significantly enriched. Within ankylosing spondylitis blood, a TCR beta motif made up of roughly eight highly homologous variants appeared to be characteristic.

The germline CDR1 and CDR2 sequences are SQVTM and ANQGSEA. This CDR3 region has 14 residues. Concerning this clonotype itself: What it binds is not known. A clone one base away is much larger, so this may be a read error.

Making the TCR beta libraries involved quantitative 5'-RACE with molecular barcodes. One entry per CDR3 protein, called by TCRdb with MiXCR from the 5' RACE reads. Counted here are 150,000 to 200,000 distinct CDR3 sequences, 10% to 15% occurring once; the ten biggest clones make up 9.5% to 11%. The sample comprised blood, either unsorted or a sorted T cell fraction (not recorded which). The chain combines TRBV29-1 with TRBJ1-2, with 12 positions matching TRBD1. The receptor was isolated from a female donor with ankylosing spondylitis or in good health (not recorded which). The CDR3 loop reads CGGDRGPEGYGYTF. The CDR3 DNA sequence: TGCGGCGGGGACAGGGGGCCTGAGGGCTATGGCTACACCTTC.